A selection of T cell receptor beta chains follows, all from one sample in a study of human T cells and chemical hapten exposure. TCRdb ran MiXCR on the RACE reads and lists one entry per CDR3 protein. The table has 100,000 or so distinct CDR3 sequences, 34% seen once; the top ten hold less than 3%. Specimen: whole blood, collected in connection with sensitization to the hapten diphenylcyclopropenone (DPC). The source of these receptors is a man between 40 and 49 years old with alopecia areata. Some clones in this sample may be carry-over from other donors' samples. Both conserved end residues are part of each CDR3. A D gene is named only where the DNA matches it firmly. Clone size, where shown, is once, few, many, or a class for clones that have expanded.

>few|TRBV6-5|-|TRBJ2-3
CASFAPSTDTQYF
TGTGCCAGCTTCGCTCCTAGCACAGATACGCAGTATTTT
>-|TRBV11-3|-|TRBJ1-2
CASSAAPTEYYGYTF
TGTGCCAGCAGCGCCGCCCCGACAGAGTACTATGGCTACACCTTC
>-|TRBV6-2/TRBV6-3|TRBD2|TRBJ2-7
CASSISGSLPYEQYF
TGTGCCAGCAGCATAAGCGGGAGCCTCCCCTACGAGCAGTACTTC
>few|TRBV27|TRBD1|TRBJ2-1
CASSPTGNPYNEQFF
TGTGCCAGCAGTCCGACAGGGAACCCCTACAATGAGCAGTTCTTC
>-|TRBV20-1|-|TRBJ2-1
CSADINEQFF
TGCAGTGCCGACATTAATGAGCAGTTCTTC
>few|TRBV19|-|TRBJ1-2
CASSTQQGGYGYTF
TGTGCCAGTAGTACCCAACAGGGTGGGTATGGCTACACCTTC
>-|TRBV20-1|-|TRBJ2-1
CSASNMGALYNEQFF
TGCAGTGCTAGTAATATGGGCGCGCTATACAATGAGCAGTTCTTC
>-|TRBV11-2|TRBD1|TRBJ1-4
CASSTTGVATNEKLFF
TGTGCCAGCAGCACGACAGGGGTTGCAACTAATGAAAAACTGTTTTTT
>-|TRBV10-3|-|TRBJ2-1
CAISESVANEQFF
TGTGCCATCAGTGAGAGTGTGGCAAATGAGCAGTTCTTC
>-|TRBV29-1|-|TRBJ1-5
CSVASSSNQPQHF
TGCAGCGTTGCCTCCTCTAGCAATCAGCCCCAGCATTTT
>-|TRBV5-1|TRBD1|TRBJ1-1
CASSWRTGEYTEAFF
TGCGCCAGCAGCTGGAGGACAGGGGAATACACTGAAGCTTTCTTT
>-|TRBV27|TRBD2|TRBJ2-3
CASSLRRLAGTDTQYF
TGTGCCAGCAGTTTAAGGAGACTAGCGGGAACAGATACGCAGTATTTT
>-|TRBV7-6|-|TRBJ2-4
CATAGGNLGIQYF
TGTGCCACGGCAGGAGGAAACCTTGGCATTCAGTACTTC
>-|TRBV3-1|-|TRBJ2-1
CASSQEGHEQFF
TGTGCCAGCAGCCAAGAAGGCCATGAGCAGTTCTTC
>-|TRBV6-2/TRBV6-3|-|TRBJ2-1
CASSFSSARNEQFF
TGTGCCAGCAGTTTTTCTAGCGCCCGGAATGAGCAGTTCTTC
>-|TRBV7-9|-|TRBJ1-5
CASSPPGTEDSNQPQHF
TGTGCCAGCAGCCCACCCGGGACCGAAGATAGCAATCAGCCCCAGCATTTT
>few|TRBV20-1|-|TRBJ2-5
CSASRLQETQYF
TGCAGTGCTAGTAGGCTGCAAGAGACCCAGTACTTC
>many|TRBV6-6|-|TRBJ2-3
CAAGQGTDTQYF
TGTGCCGCAGGTCAGGGCACAGATACGCAGTATTTT
>few|TRBV6-6|-|TRBJ2-3
CASSYRASGTTDTQYF
TGTGCCAGCAGTTATCGGGCCTCGGGGACCACAGATACGCAGTATTTT
>-|TRBV25-1|TRBD2|TRBJ2-3
CASSGGTSGRLDTQYF
TGTGCCAGCTCAGGGGGGACTAGCGGGAGGCTAGATACGCAGTATTTT
>-|TRBV5-6|-|TRBJ1-5
CASSLYSGTSNQPQHF
TGTGCCAGCAGCTTGTATTCGGGGACTAGCAATCAGCCCCAGCATTTT
>-|TRBV7-2|TRBD2|TRBJ2-7
CASSSGLAALEQYF
TGTGCCAGCAGCTCAGGACTAGCGGCCCTCGAGCAGTACTTC
>few|TRBV12-3/TRBV12-4|-|TRBJ2-1
CASSFRDWQFF
TGTGCCAGCAGTTTTCGGGACTGGCAGTTCTTC
>few|TRBV3-1|TRBD1|TRBJ2-4
CASSPSKGQKRNIQYF
TGTGCCAGCAGCCCTTCCAAGGGACAGAAGAGAAACATTCAGTACTTC
>-|TRBV12-3/TRBV12-4|-|TRBJ2-1
CASSTLGGNEQFF
TGTGCCAGCAGCACCCTAGGGGGGAATGAGCAGTTCTTC
>-|TRBV6-4|-|TRBJ1-2
CASSLNDVGYGYTF
TGTGCCAGCAGCCTGAATGATGTGGGCTATGGCTACACCTTC
>-|TRBV6-5|-|TRBJ1-4
CASSGWGESNEKLFF
TGTGCCAGCAGTGGCTGGGGGGAGAGTAATGAAAAACTGTTTTTT
>few|TRBV7-2|-|TRBJ1-1
CASSLWTNTEAFF
TGTGCCAGCAGCTTATGGACGAACACTGAAGCTTTCTTT
>-|TRBV11-3|-|TRBJ1-2
CASSLGIAAFNYGYTF
TGTGCCAGCAGCTTAGGGATAGCTGCCTTTAACTATGGCTACACCTTC
>few|TRBV20-1|TRBD2|TRBJ2-3
CSVSGGSTDTQYF
TGCAGTGTGAGCGGGGGGAGCACAGATACGCAGTATTTT
>once|TRBV24-1|TRBD1|TRBJ1-2
CATRGTGEDYGYTF
TGTGCCACCAGGGGGACAGGGGAGGACTATGGCTACACCTTC
>-|TRBV20-1|-|TRBJ1-1
CSVRAEAYTEAFF
TGCAGTGTTCGGGCAGAAGCCTACACTGAAGCTTTCTTT
>-|TRBV10-3|TRBD2|TRBJ2-5
CAISLAEETQYF
TGTGCCATCAGTCTAGCGGAAGAGACCCAGTACTTC
>-|TRBV6-2/TRBV6-3|-|TRBJ2-2
CASSYDYTANTGELFF
TGTGCCAGCAGTTACGACTATACCGCGAACACCGGGGAGCTGTTTTTT
>few|TRBV6-5|-|TRBJ1-4
CASSYSVQANGELFF
TGTGCCAGCAGTTACTCCGTACAGGCAAACGGCGAACTGTTTTTT
>few|TRBV6-6|TRBD1|TRBJ1-6
CATSRDRGNSPLHF
TGTGCCACCAGCAGGGACAGGGGGAATTCACCCCTCCACTTT
>-|TRBV6-5|TRBD1|TRBJ1-1
CASRRTRTGGSSLF
TGTGCCAGCAGACGTACGAGGACAGGGGGGAGTTCGCTCTTT
>-|TRBV3-1|-|TRBJ2-1
CASSPRGAQQFF
TGTGCCAGCAGCCCAAGAGGGGCCCAGCAGTTCTTC
>-|TRBV27|TRBD1|TRBJ2-1
CASSPLFGTGGINEQFF
TGTGCCAGCAGCCCCTTATTTGGGACAGGGGGTATCAATGAGCAGTTCTTC
>-|TRBV27|-|TRBJ2-2
CASSRSAPRAGELFF
TGTGCCAGCAGTCGCTCGGCCCCGAGGGCGGGGGAGCTGTTTTTT
>-|TRBV12-3/TRBV12-4|-|TRBJ1-1
CASSERVNTEAFF
TGTGCCAGCAGTGAGAGGGTGAACACTGAAGCTTTCTTT